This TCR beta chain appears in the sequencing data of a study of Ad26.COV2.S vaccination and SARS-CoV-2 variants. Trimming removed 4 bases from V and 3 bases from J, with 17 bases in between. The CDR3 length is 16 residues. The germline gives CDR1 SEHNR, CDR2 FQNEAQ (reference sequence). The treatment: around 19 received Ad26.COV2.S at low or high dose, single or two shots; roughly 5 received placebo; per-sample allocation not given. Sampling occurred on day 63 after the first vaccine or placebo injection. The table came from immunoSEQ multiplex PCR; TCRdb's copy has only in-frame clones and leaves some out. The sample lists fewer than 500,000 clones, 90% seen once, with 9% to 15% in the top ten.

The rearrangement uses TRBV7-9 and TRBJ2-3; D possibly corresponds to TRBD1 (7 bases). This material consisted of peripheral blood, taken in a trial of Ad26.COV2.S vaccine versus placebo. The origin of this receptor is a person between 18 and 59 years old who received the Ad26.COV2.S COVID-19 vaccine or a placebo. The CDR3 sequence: CASSSPRAGGTDTQYF. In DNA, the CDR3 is TGTGCCAGCAGCTCTCCCCGGGCAGGGGGGACAGATACGCAGTATTTT.